These T cell receptor beta chains were read from a single sample in a study of blood T cell repertoires in COVID-19. Generated by immunoSEQ multiplex PCR, the TCRdb table keeps only in-frame clones and is missing some. The table includes about 190,000 clones, roughly nine tenths detected once. The source material was peripheral blood. The receptors here all came from a man aged 70-80 years with active or convalescent COVID-19. The CDR3 runs from the conserved cysteine through the conserved F or W. D genes are given only for firm matches. Clone sizes are given selectively: once, few, many, or a class where the clone is expanded.

d_call,clone_size,j_call,v_call,cdr3_aa,cdr3_nt
NA,NA,TRBJ2-1,TRBV28,CASSLSPRNEQFF,TGTGCCAGCAGTTTAAGTCCCAGGAATGAGCAGTTCTTC
TRBD1,NA,TRBJ1-6,TRBV18,CASSPGQGNNSPLHF,TGTGCCAGCTCGCCGGGACAGGGTAATAATTCACCCCTCCACTTT
NA,NA,TRBJ1-1,TRBV9,CASSADSDPGRAFF,TGTGCCAGCAGCGCGGACAGCGACCCCGGTCGGGCTTTCTTT
NA,NA,TRBJ1-6,TRBV18,CASSPRTADNSPLHF,TGTGCCAGCTCACCGAGGACAGCCGATAATTCACCCCTCCACTTT
TRBD1,NA,TRBJ1-5,TRBV7-8,CASSLVQGYGNQPQHF,TGTGCCAGCAGCTTAGTACAGGGGTACGGCAATCAGCCCCAGCATTTT
NA,NA,TRBJ2-7,TRBV7-2,CASSLKAGNYEQYF,TGTGCCAGCAGCTTAAAGGCGGGTAACTACGAGCAGTACTTC
NA,NA,TRBJ1-4,TRBV19,CASKEQAGVANEKLFF,TGTGCCTCAAAGGAACAGGCAGGGGTGGCTAATGAAAAACTGTTTTTT
NA,once,TRBJ2-3,TRBV20-1,CSASYSSTTDTQYF,TGCAGTGCTAGTTATAGCTCGACCACAGATACGCAGTATTTT
TRBD1,NA,TRBJ2-7,TRBV7-8,CASSLRTGLGEQYF,TGTGCCAGCAGCTTGAGGACAGGCCTCGGTGAGCAGTACTTC
NA,NA,TRBJ2-1,TRBV19,CASSISLGQSLYNEQFF,TGTGCCAGTAGTATTAGTCTGGGGCAGAGCCTTTACAATGAGCAGTTCTTC
NA,NA,TRBJ1-3,TRBV5-1,CASSLDRGNTIYF,TGCGCCAGCAGCTTGGACAGGGGAAACACCATATATTTT
NA,NA,TRBJ2-7,TRBV7-9,CASSRPDTFYEQYF,TGTGCCAGCAGCCGGCCGGACACCTTTTACGAGCAGTACTTC
NA,NA,TRBJ2-2,TRBV2,CASSRDLATGELFF,TGTGCCAGCAGCAGGGACCTAGCGACCGGGGAGCTGTTTTTT
NA,NA,TRBJ2-5,TRBV6-5,CASSYSFEETQYF,TGTGCCAGCAGTTATAGTTTCGAAGAGACCCAGTACTTC
TRBD1,NA,TRBJ1-3,TRBV6-6,CASSSRQGYSGNTIYF,TGTGCCAGCAGTTCCCGACAGGGCTACTCTGGAAACACCATATATTTT
NA,NA,TRBJ1-6,TRBV6-1,CASSSFRVNSPLHF,TGTGCCAGCAGTTCCTTCCGCGTTAATTCACCCCTCCACTTT
NA,NA,TRBJ1-5,TRBV28,CASSPPQGPSNQPQHF,TGTGCCAGCAGTCCGCCCCAGGGCCCAAGCAATCAGCCCCAGCATTTT
NA,NA,TRBJ2-1,TRBV9,CASSVGRAVTYNEQFF,TGTGCCAGCAGCGTAGGGAGGGCCGTCACCTACAATGAGCAGTTCTTC
NA,NA,TRBJ2-7,TRBV20-1,CSAAGLHEQYF,TGCAGTGCTGCGGGATTACACGAGCAGTACTTC
TRBD1,NA,TRBJ2-7,TRBV7-2,CASSRTGDYEQYF,TGTGCCAGCAGTAGGACAGGGGACTACGAGCAGTACTTC
NA,NA,TRBJ2-1,TRBV10-3,CAISGVESSYNEQFF,TGTGCCATCAGCGGGGTTGAGAGCTCCTACAATGAGCAGTTCTTC
NA,once,TRBJ1-2,TRBV6-5,CASMRTAYGYTF,TGTGCCAGCATGCGGACAGCCTATGGCTACACCTTC
TRBD2,few,TRBJ2-1,TRBV27,CASSPGTSGTRDEQFF,TGTGCCAGCAGTCCCGGAACTAGCGGGACCCGCGATGAGCAGTTCTTC
NA,NA,TRBJ2-7,TRBV5-1,CASSLLSGPVYEQYF,TGCGCCAGCAGCTTGCTTAGCGGACCCGTCTACGAGCAGTACTTC
NA,once,TRBJ1-2,TRBV6-2/TRBV6-3,CASSYEGAGYGYTF,TGTGCCAGCAGTTACGAAGGGGCAGGATATGGCTACACCTTC
NA,NA,TRBJ1-2,TRBV4-1,CASSQEEGFYGYTF,TGCGCCAGCAGCCAAGAAGAGGGATTCTATGGCTACACCTTC
TRBD1,NA,TRBJ1-6,TRBV20-1,CGLTGESPLHF,TGCGGGTTGACAGGGGAATCACCCCTCCACTTT
NA,NA,TRBJ2-6,TRBV5-1,CASSLGQGGSGANVLTF,TGCGCCAGCAGCTTGGGCCAGGGGGGCTCTGGGGCCAACGTCCTGACTTTC
NA,NA,TRBJ1-5,TRBV27,CASGVQASSNQPQHF,TGTGCCAGCGGGGTACAGGCCTCTAGCAATCAGCCCCAGCATTTT
NA,NA,TRBJ2-1,TRBV24-1,CATSDAGGSSYNEQFF,TGTGCCACCAGTGATGCCGGTGGGAGCTCCTACAATGAGCAGTTCTTC
TRBD1,NA,TRBJ1-6,TRBV5-6,CASSRDSNYNSPLHF,TGTGCCAGCAGCCGGGACAGCAACTATAATTCACCCCTCCACTTT
TRBD1,NA,TRBJ1-2,TRBV6-4,CASNPGQGSYGYTF,TGTGCCAGCAACCCGGGACAGGGGAGCTATGGCTACACCTTC
TRBD1,few,TRBJ1-2,TRBV30,CAWSVRRTGGYGYTF,TGTGCCTGGAGTGTGAGACGGACAGGGGGTTATGGCTACACCTTC
TRBD2,once,TRBJ2-7,TRBV19,CASSRAGGFYEQYF,TGTGCCAGTAGCCGGGCCGGGGGGTTCTACGAGCAGTACTTC
NA,NA,TRBJ2-2,TRBV19,CASRRAGELFF,TGTGCCAGTAGGAGGGCCGGGGAGCTGTTTTTT
NA,NA,TRBJ1-4,TRBV6-5,CASSYRRGNEKLFF,TGTGCCAGCAGTTACCGCAGGGGAAATGAAAAACTGTTTTTT
TRBD1,few,TRBJ1-6,TRBV7-9,CASRKTGGQGYSPLHF,TGTGCCAGCAGAAAGACCGGAGGACAGGGGTATTCACCCCTCCACTTT
NA,NA,TRBJ2-5,TRBV4-3,CASSQVGGGAETQYF,TGCGCCAGCAGCCAAGTGGGTGGAGGGGCAGAGACCCAGTACTTC
NA,NA,TRBJ2-6,TRBV7-9,CASSLDGGFGANVLTF,TGTGCCAGCAGCTTAGATGGGGGGTTTGGGGCCAACGTCCTGACTTTC
TRBD1,few,TRBJ1-6,TRBV5-1,CASSLKDRGRSPLHF,TGCGCCAGCAGCTTAAAGGACAGGGGGCGTTCACCCCTCCACTTT
TRBD2,NA,TRBJ2-3,TRBV9,CASSPRLAGVDTQYF,TGTGCCAGCAGCCCCAGACTAGCGGGAGTGGATACGCAGTATTTT
NA,NA,TRBJ1-3,TRBV9,CASRPISGNTIYF,TGTGCCAGCAGGCCTATCTCTGGAAACACCATATATTTT
TRBD2,NA,TRBJ2-1,TRBV5-1,CASSFPGLAGGPGNEQFF,TGCGCCAGCAGCTTCCCGGGACTAGCGGGAGGACCCGGAAATGAGCAGTTCTTC
NA,few,TRBJ1-4,TRBV7-9,CASHKDSDEKLFF,TGTGCCAGCCACAAGGACAGTGATGAAAAACTGTTTTTT
NA,NA,TRBJ2-5,TRBV15,CATSNIGGLETQYF,TGTGCCACCAGCAACATAGGGGGATTAGAGACCCAGTACTTC
TRBD1,once,TRBJ1-3,TRBV3-1/TRBV3-2,CASSRRQGSSGNTIYF,TGTGCCAGCAGCAGACGACAGGGGTCCTCCGGAAACACCATATATTTT
TRBD1,NA,TRBJ2-3,TRBV27,CASSLRQGEADTQYF,TGTGCCAGCAGCTTACGACAGGGGGAGGCAGATACGCAGTATTTT
TRBD2,NA,TRBJ2-1,TRBV9,CASSTRTSGLNEQFF,TGTGCCAGCAGCACCCGGACTAGCGGTCTCAATGAGCAGTTCTTC
TRBD2,NA,TRBJ2-1,TRBV10-3,CAISELLAEQFF,TGTGCCATCAGTGAGTTACTAGCGGAGCAGTTCTTC
TRBD2,NA,TRBJ2-7,TRBV5-4,CASSLSGGDEQYF,TGTGCCAGCAGTCTTAGCGGGGGGGACGAGCAGTACTTC
TRBD1,NA,TRBJ1-5,TRBV28,CASGWGTGVNQPQHF,TGTGCCAGCGGGTGGGGGACAGGGGTGAATCAGCCCCAGCATTTT
TRBD1,NA,TRBJ2-5,TRBV9,CASSDYRGETQYF,TGTGCCAGCAGCGACTACAGGGGGGAGACCCAGTACTTC
TRBD2,NA,TRBJ2-3,TRBV15,CATSRDPYGKAGETDTQYF,TGTGCCACCAGCAGAGACCCCTATGGTAAAGCGGGAGAGACAGATACGCAGTATTTT
TRBD2,once,TRBJ2-5,TRBV28,CASSFSLAGAATQYF,TGTGCCAGCAGTTTTAGCTTAGCGGGGGCGGCGACCCAGTACTTC
NA,NA,TRBJ2-7,TRBV24-1,CATSALSRDINEQYF,TGTGCCACTAGTGCCCTGTCCCGGGACATCAACGAGCAGTACTTC
NA,NA,TRBJ1-3,TRBV29-1,CSVEGGALEGNTIYF,TGCAGCGTTGAGGGGGGGGCTTTGGAAGGAAACACCATATATTTT
NA,NA,TRBJ1-3,TRBV28,CASSFPWQGRRNTIYF,TGTGCCAGCAGTTTCCCGTGGCAGGGGAGAAGAAACACCATATATTTT
NA,NA,TRBJ2-1,TRBV5-1,CASSLVLGDNEQFF,TGCGCCAGCAGCTTGGTCCTAGGTGACAATGAGCAGTTCTTC
NA,NA,TRBJ1-6,TRBV9,CASSLGATNSPLHF,TGTGCCAGCAGCCTTGGAGCAACGAATTCACCCCTCCACTTT
TRBD2,NA,TRBJ2-1,TRBV7-9,CASSNIPTSGNYNEQFF,TGTGCCAGCAGCAATATCCCCACTAGCGGAAACTACAATGAGCAGTTCTTC